This T cell receptor beta chain is from a study of T cells in Graves' hyperthyroidism and ophthalmopathy. Study results and caveats: The majority of expanded thyroid clonotypes above 0.001 also appeared in blood. From stable hyperthyroidism, ophthalmopathy was set apart by a 13 V-J model.

For this clonotype: Its specificity is unknown.

J was trimmed by 6 bases and V by 1 base; bases with no gene match: 6. From germline, CDR1 is LGHNA and CDR2 YNFKEQ. There are 14 residues in the CDR3. Amplification targeted TCR beta CDR3 regions from RNA transcripts. HTBI primers were employed in a first-round RT-PCR of the TCR CDR3. TCRdb processed the multiplex PCR reads anew with MiXCR; each CDR3 protein has one entry. Here the sample spans hundreds of thousands of distinct CDR3 sequences, roughly a quarter being singletons. The receptor was derived from a woman under 40 with Graves' ophthalmopathy. The chain links TRBV4-2 to TRBJ2-7; 7 nucleotides match TRBD1. The sample consisted of blood. CDR3 DNA: TGTGCCAGCAGCCAAGTTGACAGGGTGGGCGAGCAGTACTTC. The encoded protein is CASSQVDRVGEQYF.